This TCR beta chain stems from a study of T cell repertoires in cytomegalovirus infection (dated by TCRdb to between 2017 and 2020). Looking at the study overall: Peptide stimulations targeted recently identified HLA-C-restricted CMV epitopes, whose presentation resists viral immunomodulation, together with well-studied HLA-B-restricted epitopes. Because public TCR beta signatures pointed to carriage of CMV infection together with the matching HLA type, the HLA type of each donor mattered for the analysis. General conclusions and limits of the study: Carriers of CMV infection plus the relevant HLA type were discriminated by the cumulative frequency of public TCR beta family members in the study cohort and in an independent roughly 340-donor cohort. The ex vivo response was dominated by HLA-C-restricted CMV-specific TCR beta clonotypes, and the single most frequent clonotype in two of eight donors was supplied by these HLA-C-restricted clonotypes.

CDR1 and CDR2 are read off the germline V gene as SGHVS and FQNEAQ. The CDR3 holds 12 amino acids from the cysteine to the phenylalanine. The only DNA kept is the CDR3, 36 bases in frame from the first base. V and J lose 5 bases and 8 bases, and a span of 10 bases separates them. Sequenced using an Illumina HiSeq 1500. TCRdb reanalyzed the raw reads on its own, using fastp at Q25 for trimming and MiXCR for clone calling, and kept in-frame beta chains. Rows with a matching CDR3 protein are joined into one entry that keeps the most common DNA and genes. A total of approximately 1,000,000 distinct CDR3 sequences appear in this sample, roughly 30% of them only once. The ten largest account for roughly an eighth of the sample. Taken with the paper, the label for treatment or condition translates to: in vitro stimulation with specific CMV peptide epitopes to enrich CMV-specific T cells. In its sample, this clonotype was seen many times. The antigen it recognizes is unknown. Nothing much larger sits one base from this clone, and base qualities are not available.

This sample comprised cultured CD8+ T cells from PBMCs, obtained from culture after CMV antigen stimulation. The V and J segments used are TRBV7-8 and TRBJ2-1, with a weak D call of TRBD2 (6 bases match). The source of this sequence is a human donor in good health (CMV status not recorded). Some clones in this sample may be carry-over from other donors' samples. The DNA sequence is given as TGTGCCAGCAGCAATTGGGGGGATGAGCAGTTCTTC. Its protein reads: CASSNWGDEQFF.